This entry concerns a single T cell receptor beta chain. Its antigen is not known. This PCR relied on a set of 60 Vbeta primers and 13 Jbeta primers. Measured with immunoSEQ multiplex PCR; TCRdb has only the in-frame clones, and not every one. In the table there are tens of thousands of clones, around 81% of which are singletons. This sample was taken from a study of cytomegalovirus exposure and HLA in healthy donors. General observations from the study: Rarity characterized most TCR sequences, yet some public TCRs appeared in many donors. A missense DCLRE1C variant was associated with V- and J-gene trimming of TCR beta chains in a later analysis, and an independent cohort replicated the association.

Trimming took off 4 bases at V and 4 bases at J, with 16 bases between the two ends. The CDR3 sequence is 14 residues long. The germline V gene has CDR1 SQVTM and CDR2 ANQGSEA. Specimen: PBMCs. The sequence derives from a man under 40 in good health and CMV-seronegative. The chain carries TRBV29-1 and TRBJ2-5; D may be TRBD1 (6 bases). CDR3 DNA: TGCAGCGTTGGCATATGGGGGCTCGTAGAGACCCAGTACTTC. Translation gives CSVGIWGLVETQYF.